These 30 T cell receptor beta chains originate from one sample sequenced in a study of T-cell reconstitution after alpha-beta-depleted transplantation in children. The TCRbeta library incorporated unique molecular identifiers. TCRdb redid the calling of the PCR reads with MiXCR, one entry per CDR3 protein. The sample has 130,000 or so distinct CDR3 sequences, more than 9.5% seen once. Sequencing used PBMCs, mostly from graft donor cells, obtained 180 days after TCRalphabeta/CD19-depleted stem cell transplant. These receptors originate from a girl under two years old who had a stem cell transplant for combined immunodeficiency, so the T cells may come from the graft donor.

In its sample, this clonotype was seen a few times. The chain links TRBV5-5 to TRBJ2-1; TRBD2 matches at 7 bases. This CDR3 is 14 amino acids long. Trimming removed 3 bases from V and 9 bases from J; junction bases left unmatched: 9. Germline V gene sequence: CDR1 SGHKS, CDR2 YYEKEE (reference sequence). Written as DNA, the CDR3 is TGTGCCAGCAGCTACCCGGGGAGGGGCGGTGAGCAGTTCTTC. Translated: CASSYPGRGGEQFF.

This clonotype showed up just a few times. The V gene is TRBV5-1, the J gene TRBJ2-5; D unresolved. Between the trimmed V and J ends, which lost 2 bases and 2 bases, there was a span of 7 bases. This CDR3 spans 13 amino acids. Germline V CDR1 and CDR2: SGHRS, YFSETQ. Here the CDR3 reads CASSFGSQETQYF. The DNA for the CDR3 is TGCGCCAGCAGCTTCGGGTCTCAAGAGACCCAGTACTTC.

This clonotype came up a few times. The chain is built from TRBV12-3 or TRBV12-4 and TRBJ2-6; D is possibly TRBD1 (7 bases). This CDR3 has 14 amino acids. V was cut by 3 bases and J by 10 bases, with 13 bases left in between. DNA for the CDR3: TGTGCCAGCAGTTTGACAGGGACTCCAAACGTCCTGACTTTC. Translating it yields CASSLTGTPNVLTF.

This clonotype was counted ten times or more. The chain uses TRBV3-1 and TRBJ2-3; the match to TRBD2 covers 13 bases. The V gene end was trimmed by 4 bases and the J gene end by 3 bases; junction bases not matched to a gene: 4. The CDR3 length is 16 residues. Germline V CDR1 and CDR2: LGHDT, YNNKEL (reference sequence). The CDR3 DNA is TGTGCCAGCAGCCCGAGACTAGCGGGAGGAACAGATACGCAGTATTTT. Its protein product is CASSPRLAGGTDTQYF.

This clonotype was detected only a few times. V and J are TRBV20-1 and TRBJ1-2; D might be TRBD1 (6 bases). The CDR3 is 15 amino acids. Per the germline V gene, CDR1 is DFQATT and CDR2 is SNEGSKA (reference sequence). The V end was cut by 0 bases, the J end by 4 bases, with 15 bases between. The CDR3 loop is CSARDFLDSSYGYTF. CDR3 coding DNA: TGCAGTGCTAGAGATTTTCTGGACAGTAGCTATGGCTACACCTTC.

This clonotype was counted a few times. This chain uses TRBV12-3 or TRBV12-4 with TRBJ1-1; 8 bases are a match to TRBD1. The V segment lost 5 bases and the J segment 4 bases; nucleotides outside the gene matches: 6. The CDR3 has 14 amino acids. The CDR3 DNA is TGTGCCAGCAGTCTCGACAGGGGTGGCACTGAAGCTTTCTTT. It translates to CASSLDRGGTEAFF.

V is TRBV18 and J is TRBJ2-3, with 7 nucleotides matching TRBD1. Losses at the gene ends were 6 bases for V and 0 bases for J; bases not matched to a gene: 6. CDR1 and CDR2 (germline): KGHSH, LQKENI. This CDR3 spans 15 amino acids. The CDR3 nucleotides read TGTGCCAGCTCCCCCGGACAGGCAAGCACAGATACGCAGTATTTT. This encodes CASSPGQASTDTQYF.

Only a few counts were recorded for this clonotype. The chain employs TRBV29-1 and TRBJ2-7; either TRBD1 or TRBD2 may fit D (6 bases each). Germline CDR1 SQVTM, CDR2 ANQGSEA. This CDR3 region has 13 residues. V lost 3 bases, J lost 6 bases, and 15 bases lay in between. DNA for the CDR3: TGCAGCGTTGATAGCAGGGGAGGTGGCGAGCAGTACTTC. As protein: CSVDSRGGGEQYF.

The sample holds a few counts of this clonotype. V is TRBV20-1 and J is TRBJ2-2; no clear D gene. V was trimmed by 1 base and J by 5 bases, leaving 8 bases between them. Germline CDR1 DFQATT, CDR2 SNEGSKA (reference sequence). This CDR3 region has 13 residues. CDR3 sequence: CSARGAITGELFF. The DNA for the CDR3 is TGCAGTGCTAGAGGGGCAATTACCGGGGAGCTGTTTTTT.

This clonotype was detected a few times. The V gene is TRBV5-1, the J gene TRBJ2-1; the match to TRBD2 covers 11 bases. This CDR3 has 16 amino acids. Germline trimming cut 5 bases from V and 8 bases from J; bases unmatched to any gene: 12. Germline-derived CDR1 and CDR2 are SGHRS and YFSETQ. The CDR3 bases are TGCGCCAGCAGACCATCACTAGCGGGAGTTAGGGATGAGCAGTTCTTC. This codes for CASRPSLAGVRDEQFF.

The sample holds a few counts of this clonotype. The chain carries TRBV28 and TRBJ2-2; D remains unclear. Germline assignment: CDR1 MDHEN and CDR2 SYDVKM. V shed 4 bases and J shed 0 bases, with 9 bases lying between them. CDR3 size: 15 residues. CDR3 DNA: TGTGCCAGCAGTTCGGATTACGCGAACACCGGGGAGCTGTTTTTT. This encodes CASSSDYANTGELFF.

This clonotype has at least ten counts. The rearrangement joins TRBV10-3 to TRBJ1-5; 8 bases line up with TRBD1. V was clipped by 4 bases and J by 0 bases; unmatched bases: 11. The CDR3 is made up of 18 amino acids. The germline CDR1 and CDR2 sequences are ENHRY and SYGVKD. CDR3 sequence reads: CAISAGTGRGVSNQPQHF. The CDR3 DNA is TGTGCCATCAGTGCCGGGACAGGTCGAGGGGTTAGCAATCAGCCCCAGCATTTT.

The chain's CDR3 is CASSSGTAPNTGELFF. The CDR3 DNA follows: TGTGCCAGCAGCTCGGGGACAGCCCCTAACACCGGGGAGCTGTTTTTT. This chain joins TRBV12-3 or TRBV12-4 and TRBJ2-2, with TRBD1 matching 7 bases. Trimming took 6 bases from V and 2 from J; bases not matched to a gene: 9. There are 16 residues in the CDR3.

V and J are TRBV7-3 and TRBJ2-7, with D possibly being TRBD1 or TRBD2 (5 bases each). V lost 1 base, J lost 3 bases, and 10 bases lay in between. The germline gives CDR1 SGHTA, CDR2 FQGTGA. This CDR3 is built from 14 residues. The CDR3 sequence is CASSLSGGVYEQYF. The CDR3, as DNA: TGTGCCAGCAGCTTAAGTGGGGGTGTCTACGAGCAGTACTTC.

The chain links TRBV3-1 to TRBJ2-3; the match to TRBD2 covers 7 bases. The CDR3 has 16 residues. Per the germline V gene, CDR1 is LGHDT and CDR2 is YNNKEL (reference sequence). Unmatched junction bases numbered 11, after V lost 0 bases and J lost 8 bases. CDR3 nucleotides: TGTGCCAGCAGCCAAGAGTGGCGGGAGAAATCGGGTACGCAGTATTTT. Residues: CASSQEWREKSGTQYF.

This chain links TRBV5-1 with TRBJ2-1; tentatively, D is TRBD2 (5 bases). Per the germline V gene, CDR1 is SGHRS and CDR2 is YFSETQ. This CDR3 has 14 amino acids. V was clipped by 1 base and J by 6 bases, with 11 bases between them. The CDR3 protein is CASSLIRTGNEQFF. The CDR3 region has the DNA TGCGCCAGCAGCTTGATCCGGACTGGCAATGAGCAGTTCTTC.

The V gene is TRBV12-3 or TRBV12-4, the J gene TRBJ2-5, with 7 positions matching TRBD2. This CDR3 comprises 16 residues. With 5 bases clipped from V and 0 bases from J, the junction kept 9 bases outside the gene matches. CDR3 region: CASSPKVGGDQETQYF. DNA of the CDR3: TGTGCCAGCAGTCCAAAGGTGGGGGGGGACCAAGAGACCCAGTACTTC.

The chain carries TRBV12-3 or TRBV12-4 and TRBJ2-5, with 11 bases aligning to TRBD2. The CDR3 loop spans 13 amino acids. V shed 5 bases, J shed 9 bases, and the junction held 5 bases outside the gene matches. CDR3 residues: CASSVGLAGAQYF. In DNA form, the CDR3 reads TGTGCCAGCAGTGTTGGACTAGCGGGCGCCCAGTACTTC.

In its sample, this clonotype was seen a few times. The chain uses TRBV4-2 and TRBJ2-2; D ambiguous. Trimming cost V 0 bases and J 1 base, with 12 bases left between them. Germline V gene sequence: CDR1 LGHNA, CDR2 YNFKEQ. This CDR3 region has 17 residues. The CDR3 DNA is TGTGCCAGCAGCCAAGATAGTCCCTACAAGAACACCGGGGAGCTGTTTTTT. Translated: CASSQDSPYKNTGELFF.

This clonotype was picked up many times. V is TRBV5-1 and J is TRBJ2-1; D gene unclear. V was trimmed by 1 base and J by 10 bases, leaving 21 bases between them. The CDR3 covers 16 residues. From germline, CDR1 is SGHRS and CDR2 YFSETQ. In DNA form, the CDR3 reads TGCGCCAGCAGCTTGAATCACTTTGGGCTACCCAGAGAGCAGTTCTTC. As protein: CASSLNHFGLPREQFF. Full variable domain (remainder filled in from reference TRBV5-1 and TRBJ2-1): KAGVTQTPRYLIKTRGQQVTLSCSPISGHRSVSWYQQTPGQGLQFLFEYFSETQRNKGNFPGRFSGRQFSNSRSEMNVSTLELGDSALYLCASSLNHFGLPREQFFGPGTRLTVL.

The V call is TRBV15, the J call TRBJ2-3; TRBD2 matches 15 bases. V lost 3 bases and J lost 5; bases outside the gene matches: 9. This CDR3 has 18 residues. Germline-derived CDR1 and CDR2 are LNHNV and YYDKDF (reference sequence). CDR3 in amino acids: CATSSPWTSGGAVDTQYF. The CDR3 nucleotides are TGTGCCACCAGCAGTCCCTGGACTAGCGGGGGGGCGGTAGATACGCAGTATTTT.

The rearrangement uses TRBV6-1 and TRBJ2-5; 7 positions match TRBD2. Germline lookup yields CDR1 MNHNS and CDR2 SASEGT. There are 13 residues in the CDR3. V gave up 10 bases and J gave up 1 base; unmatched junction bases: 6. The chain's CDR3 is CATSLAPQETQYF. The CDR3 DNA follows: TGTGCCACTTCACTAGCGCCCCAAGAGACCCAGTACTTC.

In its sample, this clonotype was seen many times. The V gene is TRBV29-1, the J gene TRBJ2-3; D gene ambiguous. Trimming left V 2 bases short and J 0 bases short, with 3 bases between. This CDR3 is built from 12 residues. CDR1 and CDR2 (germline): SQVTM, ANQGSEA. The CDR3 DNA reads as TGCAGCGTTGAATCCAGCACAGATACGCAGTATTTT. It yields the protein CSVESSTDTQYF.

The CDR3 reads CAISDRRDTGELFF. CDR3 in DNA: TGTGCCATCAGTGATAGGAGGGACACCGGGGAGCTGTTTTTT. The chain links TRBV10-3 to TRBJ2-2; tentative D call: TRBD2 (6 bases). The CDR3 spans 14 residues. CDR1 ENHRY and CDR2 SYGVKD come from the germline V gene. V shed 3 bases and J shed 3 bases, with 8 bases lying between them.

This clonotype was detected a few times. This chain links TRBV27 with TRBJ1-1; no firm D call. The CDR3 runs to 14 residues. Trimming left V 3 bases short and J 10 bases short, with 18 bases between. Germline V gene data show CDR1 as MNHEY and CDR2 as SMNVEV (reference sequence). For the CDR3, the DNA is TGTGCCAGCAGTTTTAAAGGGAACCAGGATGCAGCTTTCTTT. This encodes CASSFKGNQDAAFF.

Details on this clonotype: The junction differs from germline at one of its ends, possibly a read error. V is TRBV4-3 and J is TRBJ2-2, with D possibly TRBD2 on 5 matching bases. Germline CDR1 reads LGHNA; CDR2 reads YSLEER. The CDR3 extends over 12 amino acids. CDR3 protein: CAISRGSGELFF. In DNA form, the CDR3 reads TGCGCCATCAGCCGAGGGTCCGGGGAGCTGTTTTTT.

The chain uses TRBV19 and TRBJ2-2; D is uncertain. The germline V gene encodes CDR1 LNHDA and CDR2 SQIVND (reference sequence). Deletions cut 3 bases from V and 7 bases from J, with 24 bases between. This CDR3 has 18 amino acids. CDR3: CASSILRPLRRPFGELFF. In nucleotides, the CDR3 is TGTGCCAGTAGTATTCTCCGACCCCTTAGGAGACCCTTCGGGGAGCTGTTTTTT.

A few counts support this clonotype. CDR3 sequence (DNA): TGCGCCAGCAGTGAGTCGGGGCATCGCAATCAGCCCCAGCATTTT. Amino acid sequence: CASSESGHRNQPQHF. The chain uses TRBV10-2 and TRBJ1-5; a possible D gene is TRBD1 (5 bases). Trimming took 0 bases from V and 2 from J, leaving 8 bases between them. Germline CDR1 is WSHSY and CDR2 is SAAADI. CDR3 length equals 15 residues.

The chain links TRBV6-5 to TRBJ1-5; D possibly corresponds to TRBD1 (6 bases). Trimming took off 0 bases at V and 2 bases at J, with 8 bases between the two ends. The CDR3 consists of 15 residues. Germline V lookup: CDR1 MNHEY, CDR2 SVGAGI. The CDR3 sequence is CASSYSGGRNQPQHF. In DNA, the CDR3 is TGTGCCAGCAGTTACTCAGGGGGTCGCAATCAGCCCCAGCATTTT.

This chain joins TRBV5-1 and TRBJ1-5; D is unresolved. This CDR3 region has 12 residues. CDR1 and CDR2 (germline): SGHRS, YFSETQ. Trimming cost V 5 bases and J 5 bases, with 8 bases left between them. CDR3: CASRERHQPQHF. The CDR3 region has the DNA TGCGCCAGCAGGGAGCGACATCAGCCCCAGCATTTT.